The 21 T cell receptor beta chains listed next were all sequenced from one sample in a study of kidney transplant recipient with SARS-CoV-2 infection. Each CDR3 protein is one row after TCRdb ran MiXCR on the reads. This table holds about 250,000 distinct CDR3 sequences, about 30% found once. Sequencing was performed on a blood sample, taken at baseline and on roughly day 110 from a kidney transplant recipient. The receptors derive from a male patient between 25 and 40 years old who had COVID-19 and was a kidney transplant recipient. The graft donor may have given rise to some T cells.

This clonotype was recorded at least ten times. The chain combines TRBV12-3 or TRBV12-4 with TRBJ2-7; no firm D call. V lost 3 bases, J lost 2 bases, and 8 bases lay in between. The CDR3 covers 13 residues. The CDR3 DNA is TGTGCCAGCAGTTTGAGGCTGGCCTACGAGCAGTACTTC. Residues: CASSLRLAYEQYF.

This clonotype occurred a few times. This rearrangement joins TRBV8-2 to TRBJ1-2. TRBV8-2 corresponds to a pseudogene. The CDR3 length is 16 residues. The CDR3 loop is CGSYFHDSRKTYGYTF. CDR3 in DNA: TGTGGCAGTTACTTTCATGATAGCCGAAAGACCTATGGCTACACCTTC.

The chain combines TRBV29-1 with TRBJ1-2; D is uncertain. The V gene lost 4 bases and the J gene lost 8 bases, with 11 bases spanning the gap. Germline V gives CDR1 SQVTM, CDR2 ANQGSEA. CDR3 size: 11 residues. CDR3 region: CSVGGGLGYTF. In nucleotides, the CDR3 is TGCAGCGTTGGGGGAGGGCTGGGCTACACCTTC.

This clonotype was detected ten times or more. The CDR3 DNA is TGTGCCAGCAGTTTAGGGGTTAGAGAGACCCAGTACTTC. As protein: CASSLGVRETQYF. J is TRBJ2-5 and V is TRBV12-3 or TRBV12-4; D gene uncertain. The CDR3 consists of 13 residues. The V and J ends lost 1 base and 4 bases respectively, with 7 bases between them.

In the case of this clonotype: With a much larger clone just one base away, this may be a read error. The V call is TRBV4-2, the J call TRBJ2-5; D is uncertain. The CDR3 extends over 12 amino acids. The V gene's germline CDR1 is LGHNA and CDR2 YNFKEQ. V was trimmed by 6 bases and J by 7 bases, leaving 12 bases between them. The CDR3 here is CASSLAWATQYF. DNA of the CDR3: TGTGCCAGCAGTTTAGCTTGGGCGACCCAGTACTTC.

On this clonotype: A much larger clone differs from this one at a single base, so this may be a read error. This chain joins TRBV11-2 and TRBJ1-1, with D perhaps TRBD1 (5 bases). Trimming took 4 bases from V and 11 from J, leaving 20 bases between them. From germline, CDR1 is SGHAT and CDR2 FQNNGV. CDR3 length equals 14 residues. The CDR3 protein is CASSSILTGTGAFF. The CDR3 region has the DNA TGTGCCAGCAGCTCCATCCTGACCGGGACGGGGGCTTTCTTT.

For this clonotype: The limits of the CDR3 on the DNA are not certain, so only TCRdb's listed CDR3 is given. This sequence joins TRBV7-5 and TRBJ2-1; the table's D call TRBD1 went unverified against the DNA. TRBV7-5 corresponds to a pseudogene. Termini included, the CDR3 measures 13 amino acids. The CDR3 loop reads CISVPARSGRQFF.

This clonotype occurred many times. CDR3 sequence (DNA): TGTGCTAGTGGTTTGGGACATAAACAGGGTGAGAGCTACGAGCAGTACTTC. Translating gives CASGLGHKQGESYEQYF. The chain has TRBV12-5 and TRBJ2-7; D is possibly TRBD1 (6 bases). This CDR3 is built from 17 residues. Germline V gene sequence: CDR1 LGHNT, CDR2 FRNRAP. V was clipped by 1 base and J by 3 bases, with 19 bases between them.

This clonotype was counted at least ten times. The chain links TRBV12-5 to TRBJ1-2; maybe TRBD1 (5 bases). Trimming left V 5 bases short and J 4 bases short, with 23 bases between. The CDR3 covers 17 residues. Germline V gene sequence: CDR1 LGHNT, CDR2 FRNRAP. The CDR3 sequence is CASGKVILQGKTYGYTF. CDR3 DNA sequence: TGTGCTAGTGGTAAAGTCATTTTGCAGGGAAAGACCTATGGCTACACCTTC.

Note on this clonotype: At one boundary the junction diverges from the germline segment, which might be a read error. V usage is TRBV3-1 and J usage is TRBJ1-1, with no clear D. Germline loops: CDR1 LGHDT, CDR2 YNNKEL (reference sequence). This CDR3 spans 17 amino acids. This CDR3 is CASSVRFPISIRTGAFF. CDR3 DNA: TGTGCCAGCAGCGTGCGTTTTCCCATTTCAATTCGCACTGGAGCTTTCTTT.

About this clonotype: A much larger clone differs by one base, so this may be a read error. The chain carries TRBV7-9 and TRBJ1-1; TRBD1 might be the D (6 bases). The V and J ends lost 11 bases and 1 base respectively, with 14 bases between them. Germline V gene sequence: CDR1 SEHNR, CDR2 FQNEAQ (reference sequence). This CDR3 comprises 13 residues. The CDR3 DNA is TGTGCCGGCGTAGTACAGGGGAACACTGAAGCTTTCTTT. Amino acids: CAGVVQGNTEAFF.

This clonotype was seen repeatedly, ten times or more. The CDR3 region has the DNA TGTGCCAGCAGTTTTTACAGGGATACTGAAGCTTTCTTT. This codes for CASSFYRDTEAFF. This chain connects TRBV6-5 to TRBJ1-1; a weak D match, TRBD1 (6 bases). The length of the CDR3 is 13 residues. V lost 4 bases, J lost 5 bases, and 11 bases lay in between. CDR1 and CDR2 (germline): MNHEY, SVGAGI.

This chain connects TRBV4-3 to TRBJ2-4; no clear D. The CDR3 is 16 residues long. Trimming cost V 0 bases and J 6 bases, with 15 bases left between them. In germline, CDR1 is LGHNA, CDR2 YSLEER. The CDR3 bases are TGCGCCAGCAGCCAAGATGCTACTCGTCGGGCAAACATTCAGTACTTC. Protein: CASSQDATRRANIQYF.

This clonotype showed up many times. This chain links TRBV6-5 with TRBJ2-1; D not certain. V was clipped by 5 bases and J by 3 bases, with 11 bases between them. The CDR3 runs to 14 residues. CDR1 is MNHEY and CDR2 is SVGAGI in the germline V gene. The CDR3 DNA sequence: TGTGCCAGCAGTCCGACACGTTACTACAATGAGCAGTTCTTC. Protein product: CASSPTRYYNEQFF.

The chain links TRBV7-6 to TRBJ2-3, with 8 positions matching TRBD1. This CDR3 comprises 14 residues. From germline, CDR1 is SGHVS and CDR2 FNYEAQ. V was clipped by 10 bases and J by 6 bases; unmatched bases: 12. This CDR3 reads CANSPGGPGDTQYF. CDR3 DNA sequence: TGTGCCAACAGTCCAGGGGGCCCGGGGGATACGCAGTATTTT.

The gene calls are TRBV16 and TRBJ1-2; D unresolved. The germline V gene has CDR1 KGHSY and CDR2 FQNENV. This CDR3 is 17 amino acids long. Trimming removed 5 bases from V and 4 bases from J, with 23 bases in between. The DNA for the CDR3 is TGTGCCAGCAGCTGCCCTTGGGTCGTTAGAAAGACCTATGGCTACACCTTC. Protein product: CASSCPWVVRKTYGYTF.

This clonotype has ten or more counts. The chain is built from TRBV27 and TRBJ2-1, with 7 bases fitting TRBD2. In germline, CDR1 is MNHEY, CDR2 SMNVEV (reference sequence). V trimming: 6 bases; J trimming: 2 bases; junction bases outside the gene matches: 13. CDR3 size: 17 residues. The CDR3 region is CASSGRTPNPPYNEQFF. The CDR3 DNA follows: TGTGCCAGCAGCGGGAGGACTCCCAATCCTCCCTACAATGAGCAGTTCTTC.

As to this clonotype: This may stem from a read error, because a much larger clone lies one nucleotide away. In DNA, the CDR3 is TGTGCCAACAGCAAGGGACAGGGATCGTTCGGCTACACCTTC. The encoded protein is CANSKGQGSFGYTF. The V and J genes are TRBV7-6 and TRBJ1-2; 9 nucleotides align to TRBD1. Germline values: CDR1 SGHVS, CDR2 FNYEAQ. The CDR3 is made up of 14 amino acids.

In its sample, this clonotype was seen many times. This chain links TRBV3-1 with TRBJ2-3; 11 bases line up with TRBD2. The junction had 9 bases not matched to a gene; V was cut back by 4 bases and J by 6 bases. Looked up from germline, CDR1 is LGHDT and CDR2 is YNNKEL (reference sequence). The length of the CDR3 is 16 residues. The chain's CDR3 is CASSRRLAGTRDTQYF. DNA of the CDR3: TGTGCCAGCAGCCGTAGACTAGCGGGGACAAGGGATACGCAGTATTTT.

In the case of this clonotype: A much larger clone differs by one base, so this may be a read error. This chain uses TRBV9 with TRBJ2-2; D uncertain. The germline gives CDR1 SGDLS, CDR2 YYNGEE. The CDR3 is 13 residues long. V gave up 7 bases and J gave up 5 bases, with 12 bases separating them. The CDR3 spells CASGEEVTGELFF. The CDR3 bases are TGTGCCAGCGGCGAGGAAGTGACCGGGGAGCTGTTTTTT.

CDR3 DNA sequence: TGTGCCAGCAGTGACAGGGGGTATGAGCAGTTCTTC. Encoded protein: CASSDRGYEQFF. The gene calls are TRBV2 and TRBJ2-1, with 7 bases fitting TRBD1. V dropped 3 bases and J dropped 8; count of bases not matched to a gene: 1. The germline V gene encodes CDR1 SNHLY and CDR2 FYNNEI. CDR3 length: 12 amino acids.